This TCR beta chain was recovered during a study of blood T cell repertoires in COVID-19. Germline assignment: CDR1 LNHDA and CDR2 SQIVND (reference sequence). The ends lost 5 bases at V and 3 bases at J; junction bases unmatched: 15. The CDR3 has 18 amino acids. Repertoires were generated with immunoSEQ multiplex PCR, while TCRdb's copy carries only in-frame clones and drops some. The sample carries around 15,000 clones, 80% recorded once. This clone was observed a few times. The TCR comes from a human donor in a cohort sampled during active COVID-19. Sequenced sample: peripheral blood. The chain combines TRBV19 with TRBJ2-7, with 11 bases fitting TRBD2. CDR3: CASSGQSALAGGVYEQYF. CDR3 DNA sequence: TGTGCCAGTAGTGGGCAGAGTGCTCTAGCGGGAGGAGTCTACGAGCAGTACTTC. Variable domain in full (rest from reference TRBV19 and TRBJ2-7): DGGITQSPKYLFRKEGQNVTLSCEQNLNHDAMYWYRQDPGQGLRLIYYSQIVNDFQKGDIAEGYSVSREKKESFPLTVTSAQKNPTAFYLCASSGQSALAGGVYEQYFGPGTRLTVT.